The text below deals with one TCR beta chain. From the RT-PCR reads, TCRdb called clonotypes with MiXCR, one entry per CDR3 protein. The sample records some 480,000 distinct CDR3 sequences, around 9.9% being singletons. The sample originates from a study of response to subunit inactivated influenza vaccine. The CDR3 totals 14 residues. The germline gives CDR1 SGHRS, CDR2 YFSETQ. V was pared by 1 base and J by 6 bases, with 14 bases between. This sequence joins TRBV5-1 and TRBJ2-7; D is perhaps TRBD1 (5 bases). The material sequenced was PBMCs from blood, taken around seven weeks after vaccination. The clonotype was recovered from a man between 50 and 59 years old who received an inactivated influenza vaccine. The CDR3 loop is CASSLRQGQLEQYF. The CDR3 nucleotides are TGCGCCAGCAGCTTGCGGCAGGGCCAACTCGAGCAGTACTTC.